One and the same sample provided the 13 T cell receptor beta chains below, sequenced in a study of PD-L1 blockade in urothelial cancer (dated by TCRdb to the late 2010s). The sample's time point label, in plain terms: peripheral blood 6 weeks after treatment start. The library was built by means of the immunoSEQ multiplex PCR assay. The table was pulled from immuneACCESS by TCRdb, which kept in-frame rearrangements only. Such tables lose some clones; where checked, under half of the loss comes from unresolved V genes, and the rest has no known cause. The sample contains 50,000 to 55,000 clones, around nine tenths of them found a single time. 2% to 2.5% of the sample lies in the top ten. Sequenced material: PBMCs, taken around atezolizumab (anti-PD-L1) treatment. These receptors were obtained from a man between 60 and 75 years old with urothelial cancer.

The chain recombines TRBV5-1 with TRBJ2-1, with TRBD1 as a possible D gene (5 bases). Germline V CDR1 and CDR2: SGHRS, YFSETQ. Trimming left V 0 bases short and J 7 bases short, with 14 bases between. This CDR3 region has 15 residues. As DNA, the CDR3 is TGCGCCAGCAGCTTGGGCCAAGGGGATTTGAATGAGCAGTTCTTC. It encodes CASSLGQGDLNEQFF.

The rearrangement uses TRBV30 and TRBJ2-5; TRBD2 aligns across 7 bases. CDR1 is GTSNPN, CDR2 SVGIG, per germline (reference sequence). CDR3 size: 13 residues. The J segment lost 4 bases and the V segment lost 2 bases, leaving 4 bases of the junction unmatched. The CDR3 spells CAWSRTSRETQYF. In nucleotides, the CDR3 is TGTGCCTGGAGTCGGACTAGTCGAGAGACCCAGTACTTC.

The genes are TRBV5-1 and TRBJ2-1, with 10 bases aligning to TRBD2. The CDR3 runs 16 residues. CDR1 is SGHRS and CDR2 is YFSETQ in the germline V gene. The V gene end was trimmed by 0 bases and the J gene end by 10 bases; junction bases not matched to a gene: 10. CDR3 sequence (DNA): TGCGCCAGCAGCTTGGCCTCGTTAGCGGGAGGAAACGAGCAGTTCTTC. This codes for CASSLASLAGGNEQFF. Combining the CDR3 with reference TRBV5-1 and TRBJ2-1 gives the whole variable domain KAGVTQTPRYLIKTRGQQVTLSCSPISGHRSVSWYQQTPGQGLQFLFEYFSETQRNKGNFPGRFSGRQFSNSRSEMNVSTLELGDSALYLCASSLASLAGGNEQFFGPGTRLTVL.

CDR3 region: CASSPQGGVQETQYF. CDR3 DNA: TGCGCCAGCAGCCCTCAAGGGGGAGTCCAAGAGACCCAGTACTTC. The chain joins TRBV4-1 to TRBJ2-5, with D possibly TRBD1 on 6 matching bases. Germline CDR1 reads MGHRA; CDR2 reads YSYEKL. The CDR3 consists of 15 residues. V lost 4 bases to trimming and J lost 1 base, with 13 bases between them.

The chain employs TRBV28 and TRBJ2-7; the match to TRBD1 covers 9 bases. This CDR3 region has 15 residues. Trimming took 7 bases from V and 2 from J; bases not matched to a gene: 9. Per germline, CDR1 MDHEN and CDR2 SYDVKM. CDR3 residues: CASTPPGQGTYEQYF. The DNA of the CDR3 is TGTGCCAGCACCCCACCGGGACAGGGTACCTACGAGCAGTACTTC.

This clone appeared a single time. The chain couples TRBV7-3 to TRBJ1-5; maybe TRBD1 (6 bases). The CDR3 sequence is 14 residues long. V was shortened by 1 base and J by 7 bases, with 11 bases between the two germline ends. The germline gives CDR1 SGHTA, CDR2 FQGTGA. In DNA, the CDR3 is TGTGCCAGCAGCTTAAAAGGGGGAACCCAGCCCCAGCATTTT. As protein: CASSLKGGTQPQHF. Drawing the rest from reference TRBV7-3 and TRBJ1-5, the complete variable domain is GAGVSQTPSNKVTEKGKYVELRCDPISGHTALYWYRQSLGQGPEFLIYFQGTGAADDSGLPNDRFFAVRPEGSVSTLKIQRTERGDSAVYLCASSLKGGTQPQHFGDGTRLSIL.

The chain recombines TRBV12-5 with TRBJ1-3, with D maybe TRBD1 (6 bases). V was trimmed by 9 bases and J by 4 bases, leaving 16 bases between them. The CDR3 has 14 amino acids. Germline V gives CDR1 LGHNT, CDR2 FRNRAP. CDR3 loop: CASNGGARGNTIYF. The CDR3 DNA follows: TGTGCTAGCAACGGGGGGGCGAGGGGAAACACCATATATTTT.

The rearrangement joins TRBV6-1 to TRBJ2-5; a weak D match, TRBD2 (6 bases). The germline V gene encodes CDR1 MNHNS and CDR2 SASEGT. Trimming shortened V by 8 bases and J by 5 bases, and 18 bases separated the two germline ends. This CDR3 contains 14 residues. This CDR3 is CASGGERLGETQYF. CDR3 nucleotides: TGTGCCAGCGGAGGGGAGAGACTCGGGGAGACCCAGTACTTC.

The DNA of the CDR3 is TGTGCCATCAGAGGGGGAGGGGGAGGCACTGAAGCTTTCTTT. It specifies CAIRGGGGGTEAFF. J is TRBJ1-1 and V is TRBV10-3, with TRBD1 as a possible D gene (6 bases). V was pared by 6 bases and J by 4 bases, with 15 bases between. Germline values: CDR1 ENHRY, CDR2 SYGVKD. CDR3 size: 14 residues.

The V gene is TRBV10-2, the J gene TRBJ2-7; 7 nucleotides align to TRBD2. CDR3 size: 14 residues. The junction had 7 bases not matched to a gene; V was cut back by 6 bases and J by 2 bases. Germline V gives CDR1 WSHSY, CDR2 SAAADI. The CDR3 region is CASRAQAGPYEQYF. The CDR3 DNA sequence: TGCGCCAGCAGAGCTCAAGCGGGGCCCTACGAGCAGTACTTC.

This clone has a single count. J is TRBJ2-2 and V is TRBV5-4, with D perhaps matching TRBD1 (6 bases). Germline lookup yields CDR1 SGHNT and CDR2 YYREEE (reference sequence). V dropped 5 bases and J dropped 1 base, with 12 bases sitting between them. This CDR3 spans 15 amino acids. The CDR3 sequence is CASSPGTKNTGELFF. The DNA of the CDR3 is TGTGCCAGCAGTCCCGGGACAAAGAACACCGGGGAGCTGTTTTTT.

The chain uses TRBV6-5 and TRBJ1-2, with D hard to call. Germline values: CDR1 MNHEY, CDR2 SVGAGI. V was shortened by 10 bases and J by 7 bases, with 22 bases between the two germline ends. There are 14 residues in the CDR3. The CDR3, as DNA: TGTGCCACCTCACGGTTTGGGCTCACTAGTGGCTACACCTTC. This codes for CATSRFGLTSGYTF.

CDR3 nucleotide sequence: TGTGCCAGTAGTAAAGGCAGGGGCAATCAGCCCCAGCATTTT. This encodes CASSKGRGNQPQHF. This chain connects TRBV19 to TRBJ1-5, with D tentatively TRBD1 (5 bases). The V end was cut by 4 bases, the J end by 2 bases, with 9 bases between. The CDR3 consists of 14 residues. Germline-derived CDR1 and CDR2 are LNHDA and SQIVND (reference sequence).